The sequence of this TCR beta chain was determined in a study of CD4+ T cells in melanoma (dated by TCRdb to 2021 to 2024). In the study overall: Neoantigen-specific CD4+ T cells in human melanoma were what the study investigated.

Preparation of the library involved the immunoSEQ multiplex PCR assay. Held by TCRdb, this immuneACCESS table contains in-frame sequences only and omits some clones. Under half of the omission traces to an unresolved V gene where checked; the cause of the rest is unknown. This sample comprises 11,000 to 15,000 clones, approximately 57% of them detected only once. The ten biggest clones cover around a sixth of the sample. Comment on this clone: It has no known antigen specificity. No qualities accompany the bases; no much larger clone lies one base away.

Results and caveats for the whole study, not just this receptor: The report described a correlation between neoantigen-specific CD4+ T cells and the function of CD8+ T cells, macrophages and B cells. According to the report, neoantigen-specific CD4+ T cells in melanoma displayed diverse differentiation states.

The donors were people with melanoma. CDR1 MNHEY and CDR2 SMNVEV were looked up in the germline V gene (reference sequence). The CDR3 measures 14 amino acids from cysteine to phenylalanine. Of all the DNA, just the CDR3 is kept, 42 bases in frame from base 1. V and J lose 3 bases and 3 bases, and a span of 11 bases separates them. The sample consisted of cells from a culture (not recorded whether cultured in vitro). The source of this sequence is a human donor with melanoma. Here the chain combines TRBV27 and TRBJ1-1; D gene: possibly TRBD1, on 6 matching bases. Here is the DNA: TGTGCCAGCAGTTTTTCGTCAGGGGACACTGAAGCTTTCTTT. This yields the protein CASSFSSGDTEAFF.